This entry describes one T cell receptor beta chain. The germline gives CDR1 LNHNV, CDR2 YYDKDF (reference sequence). With 0 bases clipped from V and 0 bases from J, the junction kept 12 bases outside the gene matches. The CDR3 spans 19 residues. This specimen belongs to a study of blood T cell repertoires in COVID-19. Study-wide background: COVID-19 samples collected from the United States, Italy and Spain covered acute and convalescent phases. From T cells, B-cell-depleted T cells, or PBMCs came the material, which was cDNA or gDNA.

In the original workflow: It was from reference gene primer amplification that nucleated cell counts were estimated. Measured with immunoSEQ multiplex PCR; TCRdb has only the in-frame clones, and not every one. The V and J calls and clone size are taken from that table; D and trimming were inferred from the DNA. The sample has some 460,000 clones, 75% to 90% seen once. Material: peripheral blood. The chain couples TRBV15 to TRBJ2-7; 9 nucleotides align to TRBD2. The sequence derives from a woman aged 25 to 39 with acute or convalescent COVID-19. CDR3 region: CATSREGAISGGYSYEQYF. In nucleotides, the CDR3 is TGTGCCACCAGCAGAGAGGGGGCCATTAGCGGGGGTTACTCCTACGAGCAGTACTTC.